Below, 30 T cell receptor beta chains from the same sample are listed, as sequenced in a study of blood T cells in healthy people across ages. Together with a sample-barcoded 5' primer, a J-beta primer mix was included in a second PCR lasting about 6 to 12 cycles. TCRdb used MiXCR to reprocess the 5' RACE reads, holding one entry per CDR3 protein. The sample holds over 1.5 million distinct CDR3 sequences; roughly 52% are singletons and the top ten take approximately 2%. Sequencing was carried out using blood. These receptors all come from a woman aged 40 to 50 in good health.

In this sample, this clonotype turned up a few times. V gene TRBV28 combines with J gene TRBJ2-7; 9 bases match TRBD1. This CDR3 is 16 amino acids long. The V gene's germline CDR1 is MDHEN and CDR2 SYDVKM. The J segment lost 7 bases and the V segment lost 2 bases, leaving 12 bases of the junction unmatched. The CDR3 loop reads CASSLPGTGTSNEQYF. CDR3 DNA sequence: TGTGCCAGCAGTTTACCGGGGACAGGGACGTCCAATGAGCAGTACTTC.

This clonotype was detected a few times. The gene calls are TRBV4-1 and TRBJ2-4, with D possibly matching TRBD1 (6 bases). Matching the DNA end better, TRBJ2-7 makes the J call doubtful. CDR1 and CDR2 from the germline V gene are MGHRA and YSYEKL. There are 16 residues in the CDR3. The CDR3 loop reads CASSPPAQGKPYEQYF. CDR3 nucleotide sequence: TGCGCCAGCAGCCCACCAGCGCAGGGGAAACCCTACGAGCAGTACTTC.

This chain connects TRBV9 to TRBJ2-6; D uncertain. This CDR3 comprises 15 residues. V lost 0 bases and J 0 bases, leaving 4 bases between the germline ends. Germline-derived CDR1 and CDR2 are SGDLS and YYNGEE. This CDR3 reads CASSVASSGANVLTF. In DNA form, the CDR3 reads TGTGCCAGCAGCGTAGCTTCCTCTGGGGCCAACGTCCTGACTTTC. The whole variable domain, remainder taken from reference TRBV9 and TRBJ2-6, is DSGVTQTPKHLITATGQRVTLRCSPRSGDLSVYWYQQSLDQGLQFLIQYYNGEERAKGNILERFSAQQFPDLHSELNLSSLELGDSALYFCASSVASSGANVLTFGAGSRLTVL.

On this clonotype: One end of the junction is discordant with germline, which a read error may explain. This chain joins TRBV7-7 and TRBJ2-5; the D gene is possibly TRBD1 (5 bases). The end of the DNA is better explained by TRBJ2-7, so the J call may be wrong. The CDR3 consists of 13 residues. Per the germline V gene, CDR1 is SSHAT and CDR2 is FNYEAQ (reference sequence). Here the CDR3 reads CASSPGQGPEQYF. The CDR3 region has the DNA TGTGCTAGCAGTCCAGGCCAGGGTCCCGAGCAGTACTTC.

The CDR3 nucleotides are TGTGCCGTCCTACAGGGGGCCGGCGGCTACACCTTC. Amino acids: CAVLQGAGGYTF. The J gene is TRBJ1-2, the V gene TRBV10-3, with 9 bases fitting TRBD1. The V gene end was trimmed by 11 bases and the J gene end by 8 bases; junction bases not matched to a gene: 9. This CDR3 is built from 12 residues. In germline, CDR1 is ENHRY, CDR2 SYGVKD.

This clonotype was detected a few times. The gene calls are TRBV7-9 and TRBJ2-1; D is ambiguous. The CDR3 length is 14 residues. Trimming stripped 5 bases from V and 7 bases from J, with 15 bases between. Looked up from germline, CDR1 is SEHNR and CDR2 is FQNEAQ (reference sequence). In nucleotides, the CDR3 is TGTGCCAGCAGCCCGGTGCGGACCACTAATGAGCAGTTCTTC. Encoded protein: CASSPVRTTNEQFF.

The table lists this clonotype with a few counts. V usage is TRBV20-1 and J usage is TRBJ2-5, with D perhaps assigned TRBD1 or TRBD2 (5 bases each). The end of the DNA fits TRBJ2-7 better, so the J call may be wrong. The CDR3 covers 14 residues. Germline V CDR1 and CDR2: DFQATT, SNEGSKA (reference sequence). CDR3 residues: CSAAPGRGTYEQYF. As DNA, the CDR3 is TGCAGTGCAGCTCCGGGACGAGGCACCTACGAGCAGTACTTC.

CDR3 residues: CSATGDYGYTF. The CDR3 bases are TGCAGCGCCACAGGGGACTATGGCTACACCTTC. The chain combines TRBV29-1 with TRBJ1-2; 7 bases are a match to TRBD1. This CDR3 region has 11 residues. Germline assignment: CDR1 SQVTM and CDR2 ANQGSEA. V gave up 7 bases and J gave up 3 bases; unmatched junction bases: 2.

Remarks on this clonotype: Germline is not matched at one junction end, which may reflect a read error. The V call is TRBV10-3, the J call TRBJ2-4; possibly TRBD2 for D (5 bases). Germline V gene lookup returns CDR1 ENHRY and CDR2 SYGVKD. CDR3 length: 13 amino acids. This chain's CDR3 is CAISEYGVGEQYF. The CDR3 DNA reads as TGTGCCATCAGCGAGTACGGGGTCGGAGAGCAGTACTTC.

This chain connects TRBV6-2 or TRBV6-3 to TRBJ2-3; D gene ambiguous. This CDR3 region has 15 residues. Germline lookup yields CDR1 MNHEY and CDR2 SVGEGT. Trimming shortened V by 0 bases and J by 2 bases, and 9 bases separated the two germline ends. The CDR3 is CASSYSGLHTDTQYF. The CDR3 DNA is TGTGCCAGCAGTTACTCCGGCTTACACACAGATACGCAGTATTTT.

This clonotype showed up just a few times. The chain is built from TRBV7-2 and TRBJ1-5; D not resolved. This CDR3 is 13 amino acids long. The germline V gene encodes CDR1 SGHTA and CDR2 FQGNSA. V lost 5 bases and J 7 bases, leaving 12 bases between the germline ends. The CDR3 loop reads CASSKPLGQPQHF. Written as DNA, the CDR3 is TGTGCCAGCAGCAAACCATTGGGGCAGCCCCAGCATTTT.

This clonotype turned up a few times. The chain recombines TRBV4-3 with TRBJ2-7, with D perhaps TRBD1 (5 bases). V was trimmed by 0 bases and J by 2 bases, leaving 11 bases between them. This CDR3 has 15 amino acids. CDR1 and CDR2 (germline): LGHNA, YSLEER. Here the CDR3 reads CASSQDQQEAYEQYF. CDR3 DNA sequence: TGCGCCAGCAGCCAAGATCAACAGGAAGCCTACGAGCAGTACTTC.

This clonotype was detected a few times. This chain links TRBV20-1 with TRBJ2-5; D ambiguous. Trimming removed 6 bases from V and 1 base from J, with 12 bases in between. Per the germline V gene, CDR1 is DFQATT and CDR2 is SNEGSKA (reference sequence). The CDR3 sequence is 13 residues long. DNA for the CDR3: TGCAGTGCCAACCGACGGAGCCAAGAGACCCAGTACTTC. This codes for CSANRRSQETQYF.

This clonotype was picked up a small number of times. This chain joins TRBV7-2 and TRBJ1-1; no definite D call. Deletions cut 3 bases from V and 3 bases from J, with 8 bases between. The CDR3 sequence is 13 residues long. Looked up from germline, CDR1 is SGHTA and CDR2 is FQGNSA. The CDR3 bases are TGTGCCAGCAGCTTGGACGGGGACACTGAAGCTTTCTTT. Protein sequence: CASSLDGDTEAFF.

The chain couples TRBV28 to TRBJ1-5; the D is unclear. This CDR3 is 16 amino acids long. V shed 0 bases and J shed 0 bases, with 9 bases lying between them. Germline V CDR1 and CDR2: MDHEN, SYDVKM. DNA for the CDR3: TGTGCCAGCAGTTTATGGGACCGTTATAGCAATCAGCCCCAGCATTTT. Residues: CASSLWDRYSNQPQHF.

There are a few counts of this clonotype. The chain carries TRBV28 and TRBJ2-7; D is possibly TRBD2 (6 bases). The V end was cut by 5 bases, the J end by 3 bases, with 14 bases between. CDR1 is MDHEN and CDR2 is SYDVKM in the germline V gene. This CDR3 spans 14 amino acids. For the CDR3, the DNA is TGTGCCAGCAGTCCGCCGGGGGTTCTCTACGAGCAGTACTTC. Encoded protein: CASSPPGVLYEQYF.

The chain joins TRBV20-1 to TRBJ2-7; the D gene is possibly TRBD1 (6 bases). Per the germline V gene, CDR1 is DFQATT and CDR2 is SNEGSKA (reference sequence). This CDR3 comprises 14 residues. V was pared by 4 bases and J by 2 bases, with 15 bases between. The CDR3 spells CSATGPRGAYEQYF. The CDR3 DNA reads as TGCAGTGCTACCGGCCCCAGGGGCGCCTACGAGCAGTACTTC.

The J gene is TRBJ1-1, the V gene TRBV29-1; possible D gene TRBD1, 5 bases. Trimming left V 6 bases short and J 1 base short, with 12 bases between. CDR3 length equals 13 residues. In germline, CDR1 is SQVTM, CDR2 ANQGSEA. DNA of the CDR3: TGCAGCGTCGAGACAGCTGGGAACACTGAAGCTTTCTTT. Encoded protein: CSVETAGNTEAFF.

This sequence joins TRBV12-3 or TRBV12-4 and TRBJ2-3, with a tentative D call TRBD2 (5 bases). V lost 1 base and J 5 bases, leaving 13 bases between the germline ends. This CDR3 comprises 15 residues. This CDR3 is CASSLGGSDRDTQYF. The DNA of the CDR3 is TGTGCCAGCAGTTTAGGTGGGAGTGATAGAGATACGCAGTATTTT.

This clonotype has more than one count but fewer than ten. The genes are TRBV10-3 and TRBJ2-7, with 11 bases aligning to TRBD1. CDR1 is ENHRY, CDR2 SYGVKD, per germline. The CDR3 runs 13 residues. The trim removed 8 bases at V and 4 bases at J, leaving 4 bases unmatched. The CDR3 loop reads CAIGDRGSYEQYF. CDR3 sequence (DNA): TGTGCCATCGGGGACAGGGGGTCGTACGAGCAGTACTTC.

This clonotype has ten or more counts. The V gene is TRBV6-6, the J gene TRBJ1-2, with D uncertain. Trimming stripped 0 bases from V and 2 bases from J, with 7 bases between. The CDR3 has 14 amino acids. Germline V gene lookup returns CDR1 MNHNY and CDR2 SVGAGI (reference sequence). The chain's CDR3 is CASSYSLFNYGYTF. The CDR3 DNA reads as TGTGCCAGCAGTTACTCGCTATTCAACTATGGCTACACCTTC.

This clonotype was counted between two and nine times. The chain joins TRBV4-3 to TRBJ1-6, with D hard to call. Germline V CDR1 and CDR2: LGHNA, YSLEER. The CDR3 is made up of 14 amino acids. Trimming pared 7 bases from V and 9 bases from J, leaving 16 bases between. CDR3 DNA sequence: TGCGCCAGCACGCATGGACTTACGGGTTCACCCCTCCACTTT. This gives the protein CASTHGLTGSPLHF.

This sequence joins TRBV21-1 and TRBJ2-5; the table assigns TRBD2, which was not confirmed against the DNA. The last part of the DNA fits TRBJ2-7 better; the J call may be wrong. TRBV21-1 is labeled a pseudogene. The CDR3 totals 16 residues. CDR3 bases: TGTGCCAGCAGCAAGCGGCCCGACACCCGGTACTACGAGCAGTACTTC. This encodes CASSKRPDTRYYEQYF.

This chain links TRBV6-6 with TRBJ1-4, with D possibly matching TRBD1 (5 bases). CDR3 size: 13 residues. The germline V gene encodes CDR1 MNHNY and CDR2 SVGAGI (reference sequence). V lost 2 bases and J lost 7, with 8 bases in between. CDR3 DNA sequence: TGTGCCAGCAGTTACGGGGGGATTGAAAAACTGTTTTTT. Translated: CASSYGGIEKLFF.

CDR3 DNA: TGTGCCAGCAGCCTTGGACAGGGGGAAGAAGGCTACACCTTC. Its translation is CASSLGQGEEGYTF. V gene TRBV7-2 combines with J gene TRBJ1-2; 10 bases align to TRBD1. Germline V lookup: CDR1 SGHTA, CDR2 FQGNSA. The CDR3 loop spans 14 amino acids. The V segment lost 5 bases and the J segment 8 bases; nucleotides outside the gene matches: 8.

The rearrangement uses TRBV4-3 and TRBJ2-3, with 8 bases aligning to TRBD2. The CDR3 runs to 16 residues. Germline CDR1 is LGHNA and CDR2 is YSLEER. The junction had 6 bases not matched to a gene; V was cut back by 1 base and J by 3 bases. CDR3 loop: CASSQGRSGGTDTQYF. In DNA form, the CDR3 reads TGCGCCAGCAGCCAAGGGAGAAGCGGGGGAACAGATACGCAGTATTTT.

Concerning this clonotype: A read error is possible here, since a much larger clone lies one base away. The chain carries TRBV20-1 and TRBJ2-3, with D tentatively TRBD1 or TRBD2 (5 bases each). Germline loops: CDR1 DFQATT, CDR2 SNEGSKA (reference sequence). V shed 3 bases and J shed 4 bases, with 8 bases lying between them. This CDR3 region has 12 residues. The CDR3 region has the DNA TGCAGTGCTAGCGGGGACCCAGATACGCAGTATTTT. Protein: CSASGDPDTQYF.

The rearrangement uses TRBV14 and TRBJ1-6; 7 nucleotides align to TRBD1. Trimming at V came to 1 base and at J to 1 base, leaving 4 bases not matched to a gene. The CDR3 contains 17 residues. Germline V lookup: CDR1 SGHDN, CDR2 FVKESK. The CDR3 coding sequence is TGTGCCAGCAGCCAAGTGGGCAGGGGGTCCTATAATTCACCCCTCCACTTT. Protein sequence: CASSQVGRGSYNSPLHF.

This chain joins TRBV29-1 and TRBJ1-2, with D possibly TRBD1 on 5 matching bases. Germline V gene lookup returns CDR1 SQVTM and CDR2 ANQGSEA. The CDR3 runs 13 residues. Deletions cut 0 bases from V and 1 base from J, with 6 bases between. CDR3 loop: CSVEEGGNYGYTF. CDR3 coding DNA: TGCAGCGTTGAAGAGGGGGGTAACTATGGCTACACCTTC.

This clonotype has more than one count but fewer than ten. The rearrangement links TRBV6-2 or TRBV6-3 to TRBJ2-1; 11 bases agree with TRBD2. Germline CDR1 MNHEY, CDR2 SVGEGT. J was trimmed by 7 bases and V by 7 bases; bases with no gene match: 9. This CDR3 comprises 15 residues. CDR3 DNA: TGTGCCAGCATTCCAGACGGACTAGCGGGTAATGAGCAGTTCTTC. This gives the protein CASIPDGLAGNEQFF.